This paragraph reports one T cell receptor (beta chain). Which antigen it targets is not known. The record has no base qualities; no much larger clone is one base away. These data belong to a study of graft-versus-host responses after intestinal transplantation (dated by TCRdb to the early 2020s). Regarding the research as a whole: The transplants that recipients received were multivisceral, liver-intestinal, or isolated intestinal. Anti-thymocyte globulin induction was given to all recipients, followed by maintenance tacrolimus and steroids for around three years. After intestinal transplantation, graft-versus-host and host-versus-graft alloreactive T cell clones were followed in the graft, circulation and bone marrow using bulk TCR-beta CDR3 sequencing. Alloreactive clones were identified by sequencing pre-transplant mixed lymphocyte reaction products and comparing them with unstimulated pre-transplant donor and recipient T cells. Of the roughly 26 intestinal transplant recipients enrolled in the cohort, one of whom was a retransplant, a few patients without pretransplant specimens were excluded. A peak of at least 4% donor T cells among recipient peripheral blood mononuclear cells was the definition used for donor T cell macrochimerism. Samples from three later patients were sequenced in-house on an Illumina MiSeq with MiXCR processing rather than by the commercial service.

Results and caveats for the whole study, not just this receptor: Conclusions were limited by the relatively low number and heterogeneity of intestinal transplant patients. High GvH to HvG T cell clonal ratios were observed in the allografts of patients with donor T cell macrochimerism. Peak levels of circulating GvH clones were associated with declines in HvG clones early after transplant. GvH clones turned up in recipient bone marrow, with some appearing earlier in ileal mucosa or blood, a pattern consistent with an intestinal mucosal origin.

In the germline V gene, CDR1 corresponds to SGDLS and CDR2 to YYNGEE. Here V drops 5 bases and J drops 2 bases, and the junction holds 10 bases not matched to any gene. Taken from cysteine to phenylalanine, the CDR3 has 15 residues. Left in the record is the CDR3 DNA by itself, 45 bases read in frame from the first base. Receptor libraries were prepared by the immunoSEQ multiplex PCR assay. In most patients, genomic DNA was isolated using the Qiagen DNeasy Blood and Tissue Kit and sent frozen to Adaptive Biotechnologies for TCR sequencing. For most patients, genomic DNA was subjected to high-throughput TCR-beta CDR3 sequencing by Adaptive Biotechnologies. On the study's bioinformatics: Adaptive's ImmunoSEQ software supplied the TCR sequencing data for roughly 17 patients, while MiXCR and VDJtools were used to process a few other patients. CD4 versus CD8 sorting errors were corrected by removing sequences found in both subsets at a frequency ratio below 5:1. Because the origin of CDR3 nucleotide sequences shared between donor and recipient could not be assigned, those sequences were removed. To count as alloreactive, a clone needed at least 2-fold expansion over unstimulated cells and a minimum CFSE-low frequency of 0.002% (template counts) or 0.001% (read counts). Clones detected in sequenced pre-transplant spleen, lymph node, or MLR CFSE-low populations of the donor or recipient were defined as mappable. Cumulative frequency of alloreactive clones was calculated as a percentage of all sequences weighted by copy number. In TCRdb, the immuneACCESS table is reduced to in-frame sequences with V and J assigned. These tables do not hold every clone; where another copy was compared, an unresolved V gene accounts for under half, and the others remain unexplained. The DNA was the basis for D and trimming; V, J and clone size are from that table. A total of about 47,000 clones appear in this sample, approximately 95% of them only once. The biggest ten clones account for under 0.25% of the sample.

The time point tag for this specimen amounts to: cells obtained before transplantation from donor or recipient. CD3+CD4+ and CD3+CD8+ populations were FACS-sorted from unstimulated pre-transplant donor and recipient cells taken from spleen or lymph nodes. The receptor chain draws on TRBV9 and TRBJ2-7; 7 bases in the junction line up with TRBD1. Sequenced material: unstimulated CD8+ T cells sorted from spleen or lymph node cells, taken before transplant. The sequence was obtained from a human donor who was the organ donor for an intestinal transplant. CDR3 loop: CASSLGQAAAYEQYF. DNA sequence: TGTGCCAGCAGTCTTGGACAGGCAGCGGCCTACGAGCAGTACTTC.